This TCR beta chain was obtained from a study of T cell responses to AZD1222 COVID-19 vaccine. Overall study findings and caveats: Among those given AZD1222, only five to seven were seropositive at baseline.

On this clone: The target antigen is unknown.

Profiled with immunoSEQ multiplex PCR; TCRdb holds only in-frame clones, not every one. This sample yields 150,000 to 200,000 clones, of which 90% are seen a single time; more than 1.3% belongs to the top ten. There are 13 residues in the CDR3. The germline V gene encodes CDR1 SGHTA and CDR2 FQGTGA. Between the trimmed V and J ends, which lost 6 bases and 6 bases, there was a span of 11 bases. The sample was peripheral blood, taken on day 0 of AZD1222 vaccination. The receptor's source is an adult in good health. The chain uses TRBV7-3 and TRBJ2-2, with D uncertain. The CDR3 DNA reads TGTGCCAGCAGATTTCAGGCGGCCGGGGAGCTGTTTTTT. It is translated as CASRFQAAGELFF.